One sample yielded the 25 T cell receptor beta chains listed below, sequenced in a study of Ad26.COV2.S vaccination and SARS-CoV-2 variants (TCRdb year 2021). The treatment or condition label corresponds to: 19 received Ad26.COV2.S at low or high dose, single or two shots; several received placebo; per-sample allocation not given. For vaccine and placebo recipients, repertoires were sequenced using samples collected on day 63 after the first injection. The library was produced with the immunoSEQ multiplex PCR assay. The source is immuneACCESS, and TCRdb retained only in-frame sequences with V and J called. Part of the clones is not carried over; for the studies checked, unresolved V genes explain less than half of this, and the remainder is unexplained. The sample profile shows some 350,000 clones; approximately 87% of them were found once. Approximately 5% of the sample is taken by the ten largest.

This material consisted of peripheral blood, taken in a trial of Ad26.COV2.S vaccine versus placebo. The receptors shown here come from a person between 18 and 65 years old who received the Ad26.COV2.S COVID-19 vaccine or a placebo.

The V and J genes are TRBV11-2 and TRBJ1-2; D possibly corresponds to TRBD1 (6 bases). The V gene lost 2 bases and the J gene lost 6 bases, with 19 bases spanning the gap. Germline V gives CDR1 SGHAT, CDR2 FQNNGV. CDR3 size: 16 residues. The CDR3 bases are TGTGCCAGCAGCTTAAAATCGTCGGGACAAAATGATGGCTACACCTTC. It is translated as CASSLKSSGQNDGYTF.

The gene calls are TRBV12-3 or TRBV12-4 and TRBJ1-2, with D possibly being TRBD1 (6 bases). With 7 bases removed from V and 6 bases from J, the gap between germline ends came to 15 bases. The CDR3 contains 13 residues. DNA of the CDR3: TGTGCCAGCACCCTAGGGGGGAAGGATGGCTACACCTTC. Its protein is CASTLGGKDGYTF.

This chain joins TRBV19 and TRBJ2-1; D is perhaps TRBD1 (6 bases). The CDR3 has 14 residues. The V end lost 3 bases, the J end lost 5 bases, and 11 bases lay between the germline ends. The germline CDR1 and CDR2 sequences are LNHDA and SQIVND (reference sequence). The CDR3 sequence: CASSIQGRNNEQFF. The CDR3 DNA follows: TGTGCCAGTAGTATCCAGGGGCGAAACAATGAGCAGTTCTTC.

The chain couples TRBV9 to TRBJ2-1, with D perhaps matching TRBD1 or TRBD2 (5 bases each). The CDR3 is made up of 14 amino acids. Germline V gene lookup returns CDR1 SGDLS and CDR2 YYNGEE. The ends were cut back, 3 bases at V and 6 bases at J, with 13 bases in the middle. The CDR3, as DNA: TGTGCCAGCAGCGCCCGGGACGGGACCAATGAGCAGTTCTTC. The encoded protein is CASSARDGTNEQFF. The whole variable domain, filled in from reference TRBV9 and TRBJ2-1, reads DSGVTQTPKHLITATGQRVTLRCSPRSGDLSVYWYQQSLDQGLQFLIQYYNGEERAKGNILERFSAQQFPDLHSELNLSSLELGDSALYFCASSARDGTNEQFFGPGTRLTVL.

In the case of this clone: The sample contains more than one DNA sequence encoding this CDR3. This chain joins TRBV3-1 (or the pseudogene TRBV3-2) and TRBJ2-5, with D unresolved. The V end lost 1 base, the J end lost 4 bases, and 4 bases lay between the germline ends. This CDR3 is 12 amino acids long. The germline V gene has CDR1 LGHDT and CDR2 YNNKEL (reference sequence). CDR3 sequence (DNA): TGTGCCAGCAGCCAAGTACGAGAGACCCAGTACTTC. It codes for CASSQVRETQYF.

This clone has ten or more counts. The chain links TRBV6-1 to TRBJ2-7; D perhaps matches TRBD2 (6 bases). The CDR3 is 15 amino acids. V lost 3 bases and J 3 bases, leaving 15 bases between the germline ends. The germline V gene has CDR1 MNHNS and CDR2 SASEGT. The CDR3 loop is CASSEEGLGYYEQYV. CDR3 in DNA: TGTGCCAGCAGTGAGGAGGGCTTGGGTTACTACGAGCAGTACGTC.

The chain has TRBV9 and TRBJ1-1; D gene unclear. The V and J ends lost 2 bases and 4 bases respectively, with 12 bases between them. The germline V gene encodes CDR1 SGDLS and CDR2 YYNGEE. CDR3 length: 14 amino acids. In DNA form, the CDR3 reads TGTGCCAGCAGCGTTTCGGGGAGGTTCACTGAAGCTTTCTTT. As protein: CASSVSGRFTEAFF.

The V gene is TRBV5-4, the J gene TRBJ1-1; unclear D gene. In germline, CDR1 is SGHNT, CDR2 YYREEE (reference sequence). The length of the CDR3 is 17 residues. Trimming removed 3 bases at V and 1 base at J, with 19 bases between. CDR3 DNA sequence: TGTGCCAGCAGCTCCGCCGGCGGGAGCTTTACGAACACTGAAGCTTTCTTT. This encodes CASSSAGGSFTNTEAFF.

This sequence joins TRBV5-1 and TRBJ1-5, with 7 bases aligning to TRBD1. CDR1 and CDR2 from the germline V gene are SGHRS and YFSETQ. The CDR3 extends over 14 amino acids. Trimming removed 4 bases from V and 6 bases from J; junction bases left unmatched: 7. CDR3: CASSQTGSGQPQHF. In DNA form, the CDR3 reads TGCGCCAGCAGCCAGACAGGGTCTGGTCAGCCCCAGCATTTT.

The genes are TRBV7-9 and TRBJ1-2; D not resolved. CDR1 is SEHNR and CDR2 is FQNEAQ in the germline V gene (reference sequence). The ends were cut back, 4 bases at V and 2 bases at J, with 11 bases in the middle. The CDR3 sequence is 14 residues long. The CDR3 bases are TGTGCCAGCAGCTCTCCGAACACCAACTATGGCTACACCTTC. Translating it yields CASSSPNTNYGYTF. The entire variable domain, with the rest obtained from reference TRBV7-9 and TRBJ1-2, is as follows: DTGVSQNPRHKITKRGQNVTFRCDPISEHNRLYWYRQTLGQGPEFLTYFQNEAQLEKSRLLSDRFSAERPKGSFSTLEIQRTEQGDSAMYLCASSSPNTNYGYTFGSGTRLTVV.

This clone was observed a single time. This sequence joins TRBV9 and TRBJ1-1, with D possibly TRBD1 on 6 matching bases. The ends were cut back, 9 bases at V and 1 base at J, with 13 bases in the middle. Germline V gives CDR1 SGDLS, CDR2 YYNGEE. This CDR3 has 13 amino acids. CDR3: CATSMGANTEAFF. In nucleotides, the CDR3 is TGTGCCACAAGCATGGGGGCGAACACTGAAGCTTTCTTT.

The chain recombines TRBV6-5 with TRBJ2-1; D call uncertain. The germline gives CDR1 MNHEY, CDR2 SVGAGI. This CDR3 has 13 residues. V lost 6 bases, J lost 2 bases, and 8 bases lay in between. CDR3 residues: CASSRGPYNEQFF. CDR3 sequence (DNA): TGTGCCAGCAGCCGCGGCCCCTACAATGAGCAGTTCTTC.

V is TRBV6-2 or TRBV6-3 and J is TRBJ1-4; D is ambiguous. V was trimmed by 0 bases and J by 6 bases, leaving 11 bases between them. Per germline, CDR1 MNHEY and CDR2 SVGEGT. The CDR3 loop spans 15 amino acids. CDR3 in amino acids: CASSYSLGIYEKLFF. In DNA, the CDR3 is TGTGCCAGCAGTTACTCGTTGGGTATTTATGAAAAACTGTTTTTT.

V usage is TRBV15 and J usage is TRBJ1-5; D remains ambiguous. The CDR3 is 13 amino acids. V was trimmed by 3 bases and J by 8 bases, leaving 11 bases between them. Germline V gene lookup returns CDR1 LNHNV and CDR2 YYDKDF (reference sequence). CDR3 region: CATSSLKIEPQHF. The CDR3 nucleotides read TGTGCCACCAGCAGCCTCAAGATCGAGCCCCAGCATTTT.

This clone occurred once. V gene TRBV5-1 combines with J gene TRBJ1-3; 8 bases line up with TRBD1. Germline CDR1 reads SGHRS; CDR2 reads YFSETQ. The CDR3 sequence is 15 residues long. V lost 1 base to trimming and J lost 3 bases; unmatched junction nucleotides: 3. CDR3 sequence: CASSLQGASGNTIYF. The CDR3 DNA sequence: TGCGCCAGCAGCTTGCAGGGGGCCAGTGGAAACACCATATATTTT. Variable domain in full (rest from reference TRBV5-1 and TRBJ1-3): KAGVTQTPRYLIKTRGQQVTLSCSPISGHRSVSWYQQTPGQGLQFLFEYFSETQRNKGNFPGRFSGRQFSNSRSEMNVSTLELGDSALYLCASSLQGASGNTIYFGEGSWLTVV.

This chain joins TRBV7-2 and TRBJ1-2; D gene uncertain. There are 15 residues in the CDR3. Germline CDR1 is SGHTA and CDR2 is FQGNSA. Trimming took 5 bases from V and 7 from J, leaving 20 bases between them. CDR3 residues: CASSPEATVGGGYTF. CDR3 bases: TGTGCCAGCAGCCCAGAGGCCACAGTAGGCGGTGGCTACACCTTC.

This clone was counted a single time. The chain recombines TRBV5-4 with TRBJ2-1, with 11 bases matching TRBD2. The CDR3 contains 18 residues. Germline V CDR1 and CDR2: SGHNT, YYREEE (reference sequence). Germline trimming cut 4 bases from V and 9 bases from J; bases unmatched to any gene: 18. The CDR3: CASSPMSGALAGGGEQFF. In DNA, the CDR3 is TGTGCCAGCAGCCCCATGTCTGGCGCGCTAGCGGGAGGCGGTGAGCAGTTCTTC.

This clone was seen a few times. This chain connects TRBV19 to TRBJ1-5, with D possibly TRBD1 on 5 matching bases. The V gene's germline CDR1 is LNHDA and CDR2 SQIVND (reference sequence). Trimming removed 2 bases at V and 9 bases at J, with 14 bases between. The CDR3 totals 14 residues. The CDR3 DNA reads as TGTGCCAGTAGTATAATGGGGGGTTCAGCGCCCCAGCATTTT. Protein sequence: CASSIMGGSAPQHF.

V gene TRBV5-6 combines with J gene TRBJ1-2; 7 bases are shared with TRBD1. This CDR3 region has 15 residues. V shed 4 bases, J shed 2 bases, and the junction held 8 bases outside the gene matches. Germline V gene data show CDR1 as SGHDT and CDR2 as YYEEEE. The CDR3 spells CASSPRTGGNYGYTF. CDR3 nucleotides: TGTGCCAGCAGCCCCCGGACAGGTGGAAACTATGGCTACACCTTC.

This clone came up a few times. The rearrangement joins TRBV18 to TRBJ1-1; possible D gene TRBD1, 6 bases. This CDR3 has 15 residues. CDR1 KGHSH and CDR2 LQKENI come from the germline V gene. V was cut by 3 bases and J by 2 bases, with 13 bases left in between. The CDR3 sequence: CASSPQSGHNTEAFF. The CDR3 region has the DNA TGTGCCAGCTCACCGCAATCGGGACACAACACTGAAGCTTTCTTT.

The chain couples TRBV6-5 to TRBJ2-7; possibly TRBD2 for D (5 bases). V lost 4 bases and J 3 bases, leaving 16 bases between the germline ends. The germline V gene encodes CDR1 MNHEY and CDR2 SVGAGI. This CDR3 is built from 15 residues. CDR3 DNA sequence: TGTGCCAGCAGTTGGGTTATCGGGGAGTACTACGAGCAGTACTTC. Residues: CASSWVIGEYYEQYF.

The chain employs TRBV11-3 and TRBJ1-2; weak D call: TRBD1 (5 bases). The CDR3 extends over 15 amino acids. CDR1 is SGHNT and CDR2 is YENEEA in the germline V gene. Trimming shortened V by 3 bases and J by 3 bases, and 14 bases separated the two germline ends. The CDR3 here is CASSFLGDSYYGYTF. The CDR3 DNA sequence: TGTGCCAGCAGCTTTTTGGGAGACAGCTACTATGGCTACACCTTC.

The V gene is TRBV6-2 or TRBV6-3, the J gene TRBJ1-5; D is unclear. The V end lost 0 bases, the J end lost 6 bases, and 12 bases lay between the germline ends. Per germline, CDR1 MNHEY and CDR2 SVGEGT. The CDR3 runs to 15 residues. As DNA, the CDR3 is TGTGCCAGCAGTTACTCGGTTTGGGGAAGTCAGCCCCAGCATTTT. This translates into CASSYSVWGSQPQHF.

J is TRBJ1-1 and V is TRBV4-2; no firm D call. Germline V gene data show CDR1 as LGHNA and CDR2 as YNFKEQ. Trimming removed 0 bases from V and 1 base from J, with 6 bases in between. This CDR3 contains 14 residues. CDR3 protein: CASSQEAPNTEAFF. In DNA, the CDR3 is TGTGCCAGCAGCCAAGAAGCCCCGAACACTGAAGCTTTCTTT.

The chain joins TRBV6-4 to TRBJ1-5; 9 bases fit TRBD1. This CDR3 is 18 amino acids long. V was pared by 11 bases and J by 6 bases, with 23 bases of the junction left unmatched. Germline V CDR1 and CDR2: MRHNA, SNTAGT. CDR3 in amino acids: CAGFYRDRDGWCGQPQHF. CDR3 nucleotides: TGTGCCGGGTTTTACCGGGACAGGGATGGTTGGTGCGGTCAGCCCCAGCATTTT.